The clone carrying this TCR beta chain was counted between two and nine times. Its antigen is as yet unknown. TCRdb's copy holds only in-frame clones and misses some; the assay was immunoSEQ multiplex PCR. The data hold about 120,000 clones, with more than 80% observed a single time. V lost 2 bases and J lost 0, with 8 bases in between. In germline, CDR1 is GTSNPN, CDR2 SVGIG (reference sequence). This CDR3 is built from 15 residues. The data belong to a study of OX40 agonist ivuxolimab in advanced cancers. Study background: Patients received intravenous ivuxolimab every 2 weeks at 0.01 to 10 mg/kg.

Autoimmune disease history or systemic immunosuppression led to patient exclusion. Study outcomes and limitations: Averaged across samples, CD8+ T cells carried more expanded clones than CD4+ did.

Source: CD4+ or CD8+ T cells sorted from blood, taken in a trial of the OX40 agonist ivuxolimab. The chain combines TRBV30 with TRBJ1-6; D gene ambiguous. The source of this sequence is an adult with an advanced solid tumor such as melanoma, head and neck, liver or kidney cancer. CDR3 loop: CAWSPGSSYNSPLHF. For the CDR3, the DNA is TGTGCCTGGAGTCCGGGGAGCTCCTATAATTCACCCCTCCACTTT.